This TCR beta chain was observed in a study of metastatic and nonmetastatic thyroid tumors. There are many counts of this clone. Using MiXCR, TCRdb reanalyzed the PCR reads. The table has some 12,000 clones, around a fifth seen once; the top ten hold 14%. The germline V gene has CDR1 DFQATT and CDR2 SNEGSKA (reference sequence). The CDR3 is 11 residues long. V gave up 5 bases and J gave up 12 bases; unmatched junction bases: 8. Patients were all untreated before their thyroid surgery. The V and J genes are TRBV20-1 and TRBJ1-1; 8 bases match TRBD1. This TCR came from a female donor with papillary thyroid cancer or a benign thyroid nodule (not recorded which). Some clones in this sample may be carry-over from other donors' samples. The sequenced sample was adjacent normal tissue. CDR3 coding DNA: TGCAGTGCTCCCTGGACAGGGAGGACTTTCTTT. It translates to CSAPWTGRTFF.